This TCR beta chain stems from a study of human T cells and chemical hapten exposure. In its sample, this clonotype was seen many times. TCRdb processed the RACE reads anew with MiXCR; each CDR3 protein has one entry. The table has more than 35,000 distinct CDR3 sequences, 3% to 4% seen once. The time point here: healthy volunteer bleed at 6 weeks. Whole blood that had not been fractionated was the source of extracted total RNA. This clonotype was obtained from a human donor in good health. Some clones in this sample may be carry-over from other donors' samples. The specimen was whole blood.

In DNA, the CDR3 is TGTGCCAGTAGTAGGGACGGTTACATTCAGTACTTC. Amino acids: CASSRDGYIQYF. J is TRBJ2-4 and V is TRBV19; D possibly matches TRBD1 or TRBD2 (5 bases each). The CDR3 length is 12 residues. Germline assignment: CDR1 LNHDA and CDR2 SQIVND (reference sequence). The V end lost 4 bases, the J end lost 8 bases, and 9 bases lay between the germline ends.